A selection of T cell receptor beta chains follows, all from one sample in a study of long-term antiretroviral therapy in people with HIV. Clones were read by immunoSEQ multiplex PCR, and TCRdb kept only the in-frame ones, dropping some. The sample contains more than 20,000 clones, over 80% of which appear only once. The sequencing here drew on unsorted PBMCs, taken 1.8 years before starting antiretroviral therapy. The receptors were sampled from a man in his forties or fifties with HIV. The CDR3 runs from the conserved cysteine through the conserved F or W. The D gene is left open where the match is weak. Part of the rows lack a size; the others show once, few, many or a class for expanded clones.

D gene	V gene	clone size	J gene	CDR3 protein	CDR3 DNA
NA	TRBV2	NA	TRBJ2-3	CASSDASTDTQYF	TGTGCCAGCAGTGATGCAAGCACAGATACGCAGTATTTT
TRBD2	TRBV18	NA	TRBJ2-7	CASSQNRGLASSYEQYF	TGTGCCAGCTCCCAAAACAGAGGACTAGCGAGCTCCTACGAGCAGTACTTC
NA	TRBV7-2	NA	TRBJ2-7	CASSLAPALYEQYF	TGTGCCAGCAGCTTAGCGCCTGCCCTCTACGAGCAGTACTTC
TRBD1	TRBV18	NA	TRBJ2-7	CASSPPGQGWSYEQYF	TGTGCCAGCTCACCTCCGGGACAGGGGTGGTCCTACGAGCAGTACTTC
NA	TRBV9	NA	TRBJ1-3	CASSDPRSGPGNTIYF	TGTGCCAGCAGCGATCCACGATCAGGGCCAGGAAACACCATATATTTT
TRBD1	TRBV5-6	NA	TRBJ2-7	CASSPPGQGRNEQYF	TGTGCCAGCAGCCCCCCGGGACAGGGGAGGAACGAGCAGTACTTC
TRBD1	TRBV30	NA	TRBJ1-5	CAWSVRDSFLGGNQPQHF	TGTGCCTGGAGTGTACGGGACAGCTTCCTAGGGGGCAATCAGCCCCAGCATTTT
NA	TRBV7-2	few	TRBJ1-5	CASSLFRGRDQPQHF	TGTGCCAGCAGCTTATTCCGGGGGCGTGATCAGCCCCAGCATTTT
NA	TRBV5-1	NA	TRBJ1-3	CASSLLPGYDGNTIYF	TGCGCCAGCAGCTTGCTCCCCGGGTATGACGGAAACACCATATATTTT
TRBD1	TRBV6-5	NA	TRBJ2-3	CASSYGTGGTDTQYF	TGTGCCAGCAGTTACGGGACAGGGGGAACAGATACGCAGTATTTT
TRBD1	TRBV10-3	NA	TRBJ2-5	CAISGQGSRETQYF	TGTGCCATCAGCGGACAGGGTTCCAGGGAGACCCAGTACTTC
TRBD1	TRBV27	NA	TRBJ2-7	CASSKTGTDPLEQYF	TGTGCCAGCAGTAAGACCGGGACAGACCCCTTGGAGCAGTACTTC
NA	TRBV11-2	NA	TRBJ2-2	CASSFQAGELFF	TGTGCCAGCAGCTTCCAGGCCGGGGAGCTGTTTTTT
NA	TRBV6-6	NA	TRBJ2-1	CASRDYDDGEQFF	TGTGCCAGCAGGGACTATGATGATGGTGAGCAGTTCTTC
NA	TRBV7-9	NA	TRBJ2-5	CASSRKGRRLQETQYF	TGTGCCAGCAGCCGCAAGGGCAGGCGGCTTCAAGAGACCCAGTACTTC
NA	TRBV14	NA	TRBJ1-1	CASSLAVSTEAFF	TGTGCCAGCAGTCTCGCGGTGAGCACTGAAGCTTTCTTT
TRBD1	TRBV7-2	NA	TRBJ2-7	CASSLLDRVPIYF	TGTGCCAGCAGCTTACTGGACAGGGTTCCAATCTACTTC
NA	TRBV4-1	NA	TRBJ2-5	CASSQLELDIETQYF	TGCGCCAGCAGCCAGCTTGAGCTGGATATAGAGACCCAGTACTTC
NA	TRBV6-5	NA	TRBJ2-7	CASSYSGGTYEQYF	TGTGCCAGCAGTTACTCCGGGGGAACCTACGAGCAGTACTTC
NA	TRBV9	NA	TRBJ1-1	CASSVAPEVEAFF	TGTGCCAGCAGCGTAGCGCCAGAAGTTGAAGCTTTCTTT
NA	TRBV28	NA	TRBJ2-7	CASSPAGTPGLGEQYF	TGTGCCAGCAGTCCGGCCGGGACCCCGGGCCTCGGCGAGCAGTACTTC
NA	TRBV19	NA	TRBJ2-3	CASSITRGTDTQYF	TGTGCCAGTAGTATAACCCGGGGCACAGATACGCAGTATTTT
TRBD1	TRBV28	NA	TRBJ2-7	CASTRQGYEQYF	TGTGCCAGCACCCGACAGGGCTACGAGCAGTACTTC
NA	TRBV25-1	NA	TRBJ2-2	CASSEWIGSTGTGELFF	TGTGCCAGCAGTGAATGGATCGGGAGTACAGGTACCGGGGAGCTGTTTTTT
NA	TRBV2	NA	TRBJ1-2	CASSGTTGPNYGYTF	TGTGCCAGCAGTGGTACTACAGGGCCTAACTATGGCTACACCTTC
NA	TRBV7-6	NA	TRBJ1-5	CASSSGGEDQPQHF	TGTGCCAGCAGCTCGGGAGGGGAAGATCAGCCCCAGCATTTT
TRBD1	TRBV5-8	NA	TRBJ2-3	CASSLEGAVSDTQYF	TGTGCCAGCAGCTTGGAGGGGGCCGTATCAGATACGCAGTATTTT
NA	TRBV5-4	NA	TRBJ2-4	CASSLRRGQDIQYF	TGTGCCAGCAGCTTGAGGAGGGGGCAGGACATTCAGTACTTC
NA	TRBV30	NA	TRBJ1-6	CATNGAIRDSPLHF	TGTGCCACTAATGGGGCCATAAGGGATTCACCCCTCCACTTT
TRBD1	TRBV30	NA	TRBJ1-3	CAWRVRGTGNTIYF	TGTGCCTGGAGGGTCAGGGGGACTGGAAACACCATATATTTT
NA	TRBV2	NA	TRBJ1-5	CASSDDSRGLQHF	TGTGCCAGCAGTGATGATTCTAGGGGACTCCAGCATTTT
TRBD1	TRBV19	NA	TRBJ1-2	CASSIQTGSNYGYTF	TGTGCCAGTAGTATCCAGACAGGGTCGAACTATGGCTACACCTTC
TRBD1	TRBV6-5	NA	TRBJ2-7	CASSGTGLAHEQYF	TGTGCCAGCAGCGGGACAGGGCTCGCCCACGAGCAGTACTTC
TRBD2	TRBV19	NA	TRBJ2-3	CASSTTLAGDDTQYF	TGTGCCAGTAGTACTACCCTAGCGGGGGACGATACGCAGTATTTT
NA	TRBV11-2	NA	TRBJ1-2	CASSNLRGRNYGYTF	TGTGCCAGCAGCAATTTGAGGGGCCGGAACTATGGCTACACCTTC
NA	TRBV5-1	NA	TRBJ2-2	CASSSSRGAMAGELFF	TGCGCCAGCAGTTCCAGCCGGGGGGCAATGGCCGGGGAGCTGTTTTTT
NA	TRBV11-2	NA	TRBJ2-3	CASSLGFSLDTQYF	TGTGCCAGCAGCTTAGGTTTTAGTTTGGATACGCAGTATTTT
TRBD1	TRBV5-4	few	TRBJ1-2	CASSLLWTGDNYGYTF	TGTGCCAGCAGCTTGCTCTGGACAGGGGATAACTATGGCTACACCTTC
NA	TRBV7-6	few	TRBJ2-7	CASSLSYEQYF	TGTGCCAGCAGCCTTTCTTACGAGCAGTACTTC
NA	TRBV2	few	TRBJ1-4	CASKVYGEKLFF	TGTGCCAGCAAGGTGTACGGGGAAAAACTGTTTTTT
NA	TRBV11-2	NA	TRBJ2-5	CASSLWETQYF	TGTGCCAGCAGCTTATGGGAGACCCAGTACTTC
NA	TRBV18	once	TRBJ2-2	CASSPARTMNTGELFF	TGTGCCAGCTCACCAGCTCGGACGATGAACACCGGGGAGCTGTTTTTT
NA	TRBV4-3	NA	TRBJ2-3	CASSRVSTDTQYF	TGCGCCAGCAGTAGGGTCTCCACAGATACGCAGTATTTT
TRBD1	TRBV12-5	NA	TRBJ1-1	CASGRTGGYFTEAFF	TGTGCTAGTGGACGGACAGGGGGTTATTTCACTGAAGCTTTCTTT
NA	TRBV5-1	NA	TRBJ2-7	CASSSMAGGTYEQYF	TGCGCCAGCAGCTCTATGGCCGGGGGTACCTACGAGCAGTACTTC
TRBD1	TRBV15	NA	TRBJ1-1	CATSRTGGTEAFF	TGTGCCACCAGCAGGACAGGGGGGACTGAAGCTTTCTTT
NA	TRBV27	NA	TRBJ1-1	CASSLYVGTGVREAFF	TGTGCCAGCAGTTTATATGTGGGGACGGGGGTCAGGGAAGCTTTCTTT
TRBD1	TRBV19	NA	TRBJ1-5	CASRATGGAGYQPQHF	TGTGCCAGTAGGGCGACAGGGGGCGCGGGTTATCAGCCCCAGCATTTT
NA	TRBV7-9	NA	TRBJ2-7	CASSLGREQYF	TGTGCCAGCAGCTTAGGTCGCGAGCAGTACTTC
TRBD1	TRBV19	once	TRBJ1-3	CASSTSGTGNTGNTIYF	TGTGCCAGTAGCACGTCCGGGACAGGGAATACTGGAAACACCATATATTTT
TRBD1	TRBV5-6	NA	TRBJ1-1	CASSLTGVGSEAFF	TGTGCCAGCAGCCTGACAGGGGTAGGCTCTGAAGCTTTCTTT
NA	TRBV5-6	NA	TRBJ2-7	CASSLADFYEQYF	TGTGCCAGCAGCTTGGCCGACTTTTACGAGCAGTACTTC
TRBD2	TRBV5-4	NA	TRBJ2-7	CASSLDLAGGPGYEQYF	TGTGCCAGCAGCTTGGATCTAGCGGGAGGGCCGGGTTACGAGCAGTACTTC
NA	TRBV6-4	NA	TRBJ1-2	CASSSGSPSYGYTF	TGTGCCAGCAGCTCCGGGTCACCCAGCTATGGCTACACCTTC
NA	TRBV11-3	NA	TRBJ2-1	CASSLDDIYNEQFF	TGTGCCAGCAGCTTAGACGACATCTACAATGAGCAGTTCTTC
NA	TRBV2	NA	TRBJ1-2	CASSEGAFYGYTF	TGTGCCAGCAGTGAAGGGGCCTTCTATGGCTACACCTTC
NA	TRBV7-2	NA	TRBJ2-7	CASSSYLRTAAYEQYF	TGTGCCAGCAGCTCCTACCTCAGGACCGCTGCCTACGAGCAGTACTTC
NA	TRBV28	few	TRBJ1-6	CASSQIHYNSPLHF	TGTGCCAGCAGCCAGATACACTATAATTCACCCCTCCACTTT
TRBD1	TRBV5-6	NA	TRBJ2-1	CASSPGRGTGYHEQFF	TGTGCCAGCAGTCCTGGCCGCGGGACAGGGTACCATGAGCAGTTCTTC
TRBD2	TRBV7-3	medium-sized	TRBJ2-1	CASSLVLAGENEQFF	TGTGCCAGCAGCTTAGTACTAGCGGGAGAGAATGAGCAGTTCTTC